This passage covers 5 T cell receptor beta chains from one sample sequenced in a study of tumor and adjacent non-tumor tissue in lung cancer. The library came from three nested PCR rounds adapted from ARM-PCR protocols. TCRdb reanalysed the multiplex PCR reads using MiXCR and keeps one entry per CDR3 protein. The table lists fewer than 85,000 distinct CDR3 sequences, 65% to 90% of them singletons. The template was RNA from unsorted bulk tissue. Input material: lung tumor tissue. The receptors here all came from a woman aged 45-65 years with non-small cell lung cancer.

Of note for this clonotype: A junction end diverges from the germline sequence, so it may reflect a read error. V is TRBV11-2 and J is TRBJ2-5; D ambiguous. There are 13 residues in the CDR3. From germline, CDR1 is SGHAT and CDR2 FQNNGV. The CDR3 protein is CTSSDVGVETQYF. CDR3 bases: TGTACCAGCAGCGACGTAGGCGTAGAGACCCAGTACTTC.

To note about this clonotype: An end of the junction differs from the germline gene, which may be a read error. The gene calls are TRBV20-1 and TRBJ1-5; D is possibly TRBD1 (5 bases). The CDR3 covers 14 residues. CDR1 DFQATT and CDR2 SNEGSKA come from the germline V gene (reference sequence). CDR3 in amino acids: CSTKTDYSYQPQHF. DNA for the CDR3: TGCAGTACTAAGACAGACTATAGCTATCAGCCCCAGCATTTT.

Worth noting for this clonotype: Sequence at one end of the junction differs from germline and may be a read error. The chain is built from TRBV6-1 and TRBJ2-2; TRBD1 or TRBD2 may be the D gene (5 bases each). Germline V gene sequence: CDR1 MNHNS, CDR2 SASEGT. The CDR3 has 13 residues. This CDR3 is CASTNLGTGELFF. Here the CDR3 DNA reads TGTGCCAGCACCAATCTGGGGACCGGGGAGCTATTTTTT.

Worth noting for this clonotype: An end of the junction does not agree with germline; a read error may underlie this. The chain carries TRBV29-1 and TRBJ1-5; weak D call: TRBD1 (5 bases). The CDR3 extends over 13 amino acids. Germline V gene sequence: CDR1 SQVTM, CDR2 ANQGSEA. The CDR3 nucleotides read TGCGGCGTTGCACCAGGGCTCCATCAGCCCCTGTATTTT. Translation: CGVAPGLHQPLYF.

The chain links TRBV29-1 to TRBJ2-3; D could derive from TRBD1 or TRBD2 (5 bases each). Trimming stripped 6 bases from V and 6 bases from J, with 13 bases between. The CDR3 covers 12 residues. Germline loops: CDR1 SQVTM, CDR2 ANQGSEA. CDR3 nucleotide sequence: TGCAGCGTCGGACGGGACGGTGATACGCAGTATTTT. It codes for CSVGRDGDTQYF.